The 18 T cell receptor beta chains listed next were all sequenced from one sample in a study of T cells in Graves' hyperthyroidism and ophthalmopathy. Amplification targeted TCR beta CDR3 regions from RNA transcripts. HTBI primers were employed in a first-round RT-PCR of the TCR CDR3. MiXCR was run by TCRdb on the multiplex PCR reads, yielding one entry per CDR3 protein. The sample holds around 600,000 distinct CDR3 sequences, about 45% seen once. Sample: peripheral blood or thyroid tissue (not recorded which). These receptors were obtained from an adult man with Graves' disease, either hyperthyroidism or ophthalmopathy (not recorded which).

The chain recombines TRBV12-3 or TRBV12-4 with TRBJ1-1, with D unresolved. The CDR3 totals 13 residues. V was shortened by 3 bases and J by 5 bases, with 10 bases between the two germline ends. The CDR3 loop reads CASSLSMGTEAFF. The CDR3 DNA follows: TGTGCCAGCAGTTTGTCGATGGGGACTGAAGCTTTCTTT.

The chain combines TRBV10-3 with TRBJ2-2, with unresolved D. V dropped 0 bases and J dropped 0 bases, with 8 bases sitting between them. This CDR3 is 16 amino acids long. The germline V gene has CDR1 ENHRY and CDR2 SYGVKD. The chain's CDR3 is CAISESGPSNTGELFF. The CDR3 coding sequence is TGTGCCATCAGTGAGTCAGGGCCCTCGAACACCGGGGAGCTGTTTTTT.

This clonotype was counted ten times or more. The rearrangement links TRBV2 to TRBJ1-2; no definite D call. CDR3 length: 13 residues. Per germline, CDR1 SNHLY and CDR2 FYNNEI. V lost 6 bases and J 0 bases, leaving 8 bases between the germline ends. CDR3 in amino acids: CASRSATNYGYTF. The CDR3 DNA reads as TGTGCCAGCAGGAGTGCGACTAACTATGGCTACACCTTC.

The J gene is TRBJ1-3, the V gene TRBV5-1, with TRBD1 identical over 7 bases. Germline V CDR1 and CDR2: SGHRS, YFSETQ. CDR3 length: 17 amino acids. J was trimmed by 4 bases and V by 5 bases; bases with no gene match: 15. The CDR3 sequence: CASSPGQQPSWGNTIYF. The CDR3 region has the DNA TGCGCCAGCAGTCCGGGACAGCAACCTTCGTGGGGAAACACCATATATTTT.

This sequence joins TRBV18 and TRBJ1-3; D gene uncertain. Germline V gives CDR1 KGHSH, CDR2 LQKENI. Trimming removed 3 bases at V and 0 bases at J, with 9 bases between. CDR3 size: 15 residues. The CDR3 region has the DNA TGTGCCAGCTCACCGGCCGAGAGCTCTGGAAACACCATATATTTT. Translation gives CASSPAESSGNTIYF.

Of note for this clonotype: A read error may explain this, as a much larger clone is one base away. CDR3 in DNA: TGCGCCAGCAGAGAGGCTACAGGCCCGATCTACGAGCAGTACTTC. Amino acid sequence: CASREATGPIYEQYF. The chain has TRBV10-2 and TRBJ2-7; possibly TRBD1 for D (5 bases). The CDR3 totals 15 residues. V lost 6 bases, J lost 3 bases, and 18 bases lay in between. Germline CDR1 is WSHSY and CDR2 is SAAADI.

This clonotype was detected only a few times. The V and J genes are TRBV7-9 and TRBJ1-6; TRBD1 is a possible D gene (5 bases). Germline V gives CDR1 SEHNR, CDR2 FQNEAQ (reference sequence). V shed 5 bases and J shed 6 bases, with 14 bases lying between them. The CDR3 contains 15 residues. The DNA of the CDR3 is TGTGCCAGCAGCGAACAGGAGTCTTTTAATTCACCCCTCCACTTT. Translation gives CASSEQESFNSPLHF.

CDR3 in DNA: TGTGCCAGCAGCCAAGCTAGGAGGGGTAATGAAAAACTGTTTTTT. Translation: CASSQARRGNEKLFF. This rearrangement joins TRBV7-9 to TRBJ1-4, with a weak D call TRBD1 (5 bases). CDR1 and CDR2 (germline): SEHNR, FQNEAQ (reference sequence). The CDR3 runs 15 residues. Trimming left V 5 bases short and J 4 bases short, with 14 bases between.

This clonotype was seen ten or more times. The chain has TRBV2 and TRBJ2-5; D unresolved. CDR1 and CDR2 from the germline V gene are SNHLY and FYNNEI. The CDR3 has 13 amino acids. The V end was cut by 2 bases, the J end by 2 bases, with 6 bases between. The CDR3 region has the DNA TGTGCCAGCAGTGAATATCGGCAAGAGACCCAGTACTTC. Translated, it gives CASSEYRQETQYF.

This clonotype was observed at least ten times. V is TRBV10-3 and J is TRBJ1-1; TRBD1 matches at 8 bases. Per germline, CDR1 ENHRY and CDR2 SYGVKD. J was trimmed by 4 bases and V by 0 bases; bases with no gene match: 4. This CDR3 has 15 residues. The CDR3 here is CAISESGTGGTEAFF. CDR3 bases: TGTGCCATCAGTGAGTCAGGAACAGGGGGCACTGAAGCTTTCTTT.

This clonotype was seen ten or more times. The chain couples TRBV9 to TRBJ1-5; possible D gene TRBD1, 6 bases. Germline V gives CDR1 SGDLS, CDR2 YYNGEE. The V and J ends lost 3 bases and 7 bases respectively, with 11 bases between them. CDR3 length: 13 amino acids. CDR3 sequence reads: CASSDGTGQPQHF. Written as DNA, the CDR3 is TGTGCCAGCAGCGACGGAACAGGGCAGCCCCAGCATTTT.

J is TRBJ1-1 and V is TRBV20-1; a weak D match, TRBD1 (5 bases). Between the trimmed V and J ends, which lost 1 base and 4 bases, there was a span of 10 bases. There are 13 residues in the CDR3. The germline V gene encodes CDR1 DFQATT and CDR2 SNEGSKA (reference sequence). The CDR3 nucleotides are TGCAGTGCTAGAGTTGGGACGGCCACTGAAGCTTTCTTT. Translating gives CSARVGTATEAFF.

The chain couples TRBV24-1 to TRBJ1-6; D uncertain. V gave up 4 bases and J gave up 10 bases, with 13 bases separating them. The CDR3 is made up of 14 amino acids. CDR1 is KGHDR, CDR2 SFDVKD, per germline. DNA of the CDR3: TGTGCCACCAGTGAATACGGCCCACAATCACCCCTCCACTTT. This translates into CATSEYGPQSPLHF.

This clonotype was counted at least ten times. The gene calls are TRBV29-1 and TRBJ1-2; D gene uncertain. The CDR3 has 13 residues. The V end lost 7 bases, the J end lost 0 bases, and 12 bases lay between the germline ends. Germline-derived CDR1 and CDR2 are SQVTM and ANQGSEA. The CDR3 protein is CSGQRVANYGYTF. The CDR3 DNA reads TGCAGCGGCCAAAGAGTAGCTAACTATGGCTACACCTTC.

The rearrangement uses TRBV24-1 and TRBJ2-5, with 8 bases matching TRBD1. The CDR3 has 13 residues. Trimming removed 7 bases from V and 2 bases from J; junction bases left unmatched: 2. Germline lookup yields CDR1 KGHDR and CDR2 SFDVKD. The DNA for the CDR3 is TGTGCCACCAGAAGACAGGGGCAAGAGACCCAGTACTTC. This gives the protein CATRRQGQETQYF.

This chain connects TRBV12-3 or TRBV12-4 to TRBJ2-5; TRBD1 aligns across 8 bases. The CDR3 is 14 amino acids. V lost 6 bases to trimming and J lost 5 bases; unmatched junction nucleotides: 8. The CDR3 region has the DNA TGTGCCAGCAGGCCTCAGGGGGCCTATGAGACCCAGTACTTC. Translation gives CASRPQGAYETQYF.

In its sample, this clonotype was seen a few times. The rearrangement joins TRBV24-1 to TRBJ1-2, with 8 nucleotides matching TRBD1. The trim removed 3 bases at V and 8 bases at J, leaving 1 base unmatched. The CDR3 totals 12 residues. The germline gives CDR1 KGHDR, CDR2 SFDVKD. CDR3 sequence: CATSDRTGGYTF. In DNA form, the CDR3 reads TGTGCCACCAGTGATCGGACAGGGGGCTACACCTTC.

This clonotype was counted ten times or more. The chain employs TRBV2 and TRBJ2-5, with 13 bases fitting TRBD2. CDR1 is SNHLY and CDR2 is FYNNEI in the germline V gene. V lost 5 bases to trimming and J lost 4 bases; unmatched junction nucleotides: 7. The CDR3 spans 16 residues. CDR3 sequence: CASSSPGLAGRETQYF. The CDR3 region has the DNA TGTGCCAGCAGTAGCCCGGGACTAGCGGGGAGAGAGACCCAGTACTTC.